This T cell receptor beta chain was recorded in a study of cytomegalovirus exposure and HLA in healthy donors. Healthy donors of bone marrow made up the group. Vbeta (60) and Jbeta (13) primers were used in the PCR. This table comes from immunoSEQ multiplex PCR, and its TCRdb copy is limited to in-frame clones, with some not included. The sample consists of 130,000 or so clones, about 86% of them appearing once. The CDR3 totals 16 residues. Trimming took 4 bases from V and 0 from J, leaving 16 bases between them. The germline V gene has CDR1 SEHNR and CDR2 FQNEAQ (reference sequence). The sequencing sample was made of PBMCs. The J gene is TRBJ2-7, the V gene TRBV7-9; unclear D gene. The clonotype comes from a woman in her 30s in good health and CMV-seronegative. The CDR3 DNA is TGTGCCAGCAGCTCCCCCAGCGACCCGAGCTCCTACGAGCAGTACTTC. Translated: CASSSPSDPSSYEQYF.